The present T cell receptor beta chain was sequenced within a study of circulating CD8 cells and anti-PD-1 response in melanoma. On the study more broadly: About 45% of the 13 patients had prior targeted therapy or immunotherapy; seven did not. Broader study findings: Subset repertoires were largely private at M1, with under 7% shared. Replicates were generally not done for experiments.

From live CD3+CD8+TCRalphabeta+ cells, four PD-1 and/or TIGIT subsets were sorted. Each library started from around 15 ng of total RNA using the QIAseq Immune Repertoire TCR panel. One entry per CDR3 protein results from TCRdb running MiXCR on the reads. In the table there are about 1,000 distinct CDR3 sequences, under 9.5% of which are singletons. By proportion, this clonotype is large. Its cognate antigen is unknown. The material was CD8+ T cells from PBMCs, obtained at baseline or after one month of anti-PD-1 therapy (not recorded which). This clonotype was obtained from a human donor with melanoma.

DNA of the CDR3: TGCAGCGTTCGGCTAGCGGATTACTACGAGCAGTACTTC. As protein: CSVRLADYYEQYF. The chain is built from TRBV29-1 and TRBJ2-7; 7 positions agree with TRBD2. The CDR3 covers 13 residues. In germline, CDR1 is SQVTM, CDR2 ANQGSEA. With 5 bases clipped from V and 3 bases from J, the junction kept 7 bases outside the gene matches.